This T cell receptor beta chain was obtained from a study of beta chain features in type 1 diabetes. Purities over 95% were achieved in all sorted populations. The study's findings and limits: There was a moderate but significant shortening of TCRB CDR3s in all four CD4+ subsets of Type 1 diabetes patients. The similarity of naive, central memory and Treg TCRB repertoires appeared greater among patients than among healthy donors. Type 1 diabetes patients had fewer VDJ junction insertions and more deletions.

The germline gives CDR1 SNHLY, CDR2 FYNNEI. Germline trimming cut 2 bases from V and 4 bases from J; bases unmatched to any gene: 5. The CDR3 has 16 amino acids. Reverse transcribing all isolated RNA meant expressed TCRB transcripts were sequenced. Sequenced naive, central memory and regulatory T cell samples produced an average of approximately 3.8 million reads. Using immunoSEQ multiplex PCR, the repertoire was profiled, and TCRdb retains in-frame clones only, with some absent. The repertoire consists of around 250,000 clones, with roughly 14% occurring once and the leading ten covering approximately 0.021%. To note about this clone: Its antigen is as yet unknown.

This clonotype was sampled from a young man with type 1 diabetes. The specimen was naive CD4+ T cells from blood. The chain has TRBV2 and TRBJ1-5; 10 bases agree with TRBD1. This CDR3 reads CASSESRTGGNQPQHF. The CDR3, as DNA: TGTGCCAGCAGTGAATCCCGGACAGGGGGAAATCAGCCCCAGCATTTT.